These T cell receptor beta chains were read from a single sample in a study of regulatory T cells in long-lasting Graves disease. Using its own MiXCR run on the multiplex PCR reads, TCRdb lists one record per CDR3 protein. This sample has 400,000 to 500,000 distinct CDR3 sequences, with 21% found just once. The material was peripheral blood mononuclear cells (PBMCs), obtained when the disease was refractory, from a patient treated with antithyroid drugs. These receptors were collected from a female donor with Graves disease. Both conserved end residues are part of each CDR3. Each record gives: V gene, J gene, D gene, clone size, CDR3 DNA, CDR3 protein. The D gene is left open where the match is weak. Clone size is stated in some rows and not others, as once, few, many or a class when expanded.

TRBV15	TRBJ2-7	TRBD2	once	TGTGCCACCAGCGACCGGACTAGCGGGAGCTACGAGCAGTACTTC	CATSDRTSGSYEQYF
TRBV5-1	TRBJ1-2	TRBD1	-	TGCGCCAGCAGCTTACAGGGGGCGTGGGGCTACACCTTC	CASSLQGAWGYTF
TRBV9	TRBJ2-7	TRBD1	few	TGTGCCAGCAGCGTAGAGGGACAGGGTGTCGAGCAGTACTTC	CASSVEGQGVEQYF
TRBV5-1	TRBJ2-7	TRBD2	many	TGCGCCAGCAGCCTGGAACTTGGTAGCGGGAACGAGCAGTACTTC	CASSLELGSGNEQYF
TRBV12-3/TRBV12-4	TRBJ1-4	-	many	TGTGCCAGCAGTCCAGCTACAACTAATGAAAAACTGTTTTTT	CASSPATTNEKLFF
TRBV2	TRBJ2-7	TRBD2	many	TGTGCCAGCAGCCCGGGGGGCTACGAGCAGTACTTC	CASSPGGYEQYF
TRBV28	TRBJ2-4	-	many	TGTGCCAGCACCCCCGGGTCTCAAAACATTCAGTACTTC	CASTPGSQNIQYF
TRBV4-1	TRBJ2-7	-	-	TGCGCCAGCAGCCAAGAGGGGGGAGCCTACGAGCAGTACTTC	CASSQEGGAYEQYF
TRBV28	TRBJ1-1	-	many	TGTGCCAGCAGTTTGACGGTGGGTAGGACTGAAGCTTTCTTT	CASSLTVGRTEAFF
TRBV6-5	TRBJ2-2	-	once	TGTGCCAGCAGTTACTCGATTGGGGGGGAGCTGTTTTTT	CASSYSIGGELFF
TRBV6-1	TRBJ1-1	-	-	TGTGCCAGCAGTGAATGGGGGAACTTTATGAACACTGAAGCTTTCTTT	CASSEWGNFMNTEAFF
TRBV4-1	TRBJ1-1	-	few	TGCGCCAGCAGCCCCCCTTTGACAGTGAACACTGAAGCTTTCTTT	CASSPPLTVNTEAFF
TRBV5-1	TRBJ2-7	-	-	TGCGCCAGCAGCGCCGGGACTGAGCCTTACCAGCAGTACTTC	CASSAGTEPYQQYF
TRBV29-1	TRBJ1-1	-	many	TGCACGGGGAAGGGATCGAACACTGAAGCTTTCTTT	CTGKGSNTEAFF
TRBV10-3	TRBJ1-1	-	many	TGTGCCATCAGTGAGTCACGGGATCCGAACACTGAAGCTTTCTTT	CAISESRDPNTEAFF
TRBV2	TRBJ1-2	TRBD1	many	TGTGCCAGCAGCCTAACAGGGGGTTCAGTCGGCTACACCTTC	CASSLTGGSVGYTF
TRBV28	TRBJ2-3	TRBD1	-	TGTGCCAGCAGAAACAGGGGGCGCATCGATACGCAGTATTTT	CASRNRGRIDTQYF
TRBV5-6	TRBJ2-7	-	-	TGTGCCAGCAGCTTGGCCGGGCGAACGAGCTACGAGCAGTACTTC	CASSLAGRTSYEQYF
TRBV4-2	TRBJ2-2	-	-	TGTGCCAGCAGCCAAGATCAAGGGGCCGGCAGCGCGAACACCGGGGAGCTGTTTTTT	CASSQDQGAGSANTGELFF
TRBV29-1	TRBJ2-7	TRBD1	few	TGCAGCGTTTATCCGACAGGGGATCCCGAGCAGTACTTC	CSVYPTGDPEQYF
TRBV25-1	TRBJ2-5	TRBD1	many	TGTGCCAGCAGTGCTCTCGACAGGGTGGACCAAGAGACCCAGTACTTC	CASSALDRVDQETQYF
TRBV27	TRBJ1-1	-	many	TGTGCCAGCAGTTTACGCAGGGTATCTGAAGCTTTCTTT	CASSLRRVSEAFF
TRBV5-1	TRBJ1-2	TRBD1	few	TGCGCCAGCAGCGAAACGGACAGGAAACACTATGGCTACACCTTC	CASSETDRKHYGYTF
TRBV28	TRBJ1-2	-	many	TGTGCCAGCAGTTCTGTCTGGGTGAACTATGGCTACACCTTC	CASSSVWVNYGYTF
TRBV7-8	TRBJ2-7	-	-	TGTGCCAGCAGCTCCCTCGGAGACGAGCAGTACTTC	CASSSLGDEQYF
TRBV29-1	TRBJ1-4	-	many	TGCAGCGTTGTGGGGAGCAATGAAAAACTGTTTTTT	CSVVGSNEKLFF
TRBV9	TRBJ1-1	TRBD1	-	TGTGCCAGCAGCAAAGAGGGGGACAGGGCAACTGAAGCTTTCTTT	CASSKEGDRATEAFF
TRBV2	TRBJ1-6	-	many	TGTGCCAGCAGGGTAGACTCCTATAATTCACCCCTCCACTTT	CASRVDSYNSPLHF
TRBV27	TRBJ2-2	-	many	TGTGCCAGCAGTTTTAATAAGGCTGTTAGCGGGGAGCTGTTTTTT	CASSFNKAVSGELFF
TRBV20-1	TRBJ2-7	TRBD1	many	TGCAGTGCAGCTATCCCCGGACAGGGTTACGAGCAGTACTTC	CSAAIPGQGYEQYF
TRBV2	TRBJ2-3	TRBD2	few	TGTGCCAGCAGGGGCGGGACTAGAGGTATAGATACGCAGTATTTT	CASRGGTRGIDTQYF
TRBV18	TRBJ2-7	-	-	TGTGCCAGCTCACCACCGGGGGGACAGCTCTACGAGCAGTACTTC	CASSPPGGQLYEQYF
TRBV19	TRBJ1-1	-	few	TGTGCCAGTAGGAAACAGGCATTCGTGGGCACTGAAGCTTTCTTT	CASRKQAFVGTEAFF
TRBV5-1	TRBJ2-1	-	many	TGCGCCAGCGCGCGGCAGGGACACAATGAGCAGTTCTTC	CASARQGHNEQFF
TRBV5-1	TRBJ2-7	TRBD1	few	TGCGCCAGTGCACAGGGGGCCTCCTACGAGCAGTACTTC	CASAQGASYEQYF
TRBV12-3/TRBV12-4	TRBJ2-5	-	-	TGTGCCAGCAGCTCCCCCCAGGGGAACCAAGAGACCCAGTACTTC	CASSSPQGNQETQYF
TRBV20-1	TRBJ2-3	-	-	TGCAGTGCAAGGACGGTTCAGGGCACAGATACGCAGTATTTT	CSARTVQGTDTQYF
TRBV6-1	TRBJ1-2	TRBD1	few	TGTGCCAGCAGTCAATGGGACAGGGTGGACTATGGCTACACCTTC	CASSQWDRVDYGYTF
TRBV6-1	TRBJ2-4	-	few	TGTGCCAGCGGGGTAGCGAGGAAAAACATTCAGTACTTC	CASGVARKNIQYF
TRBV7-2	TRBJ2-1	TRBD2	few	TGTGCCAGCAGCTTAGCTGGGACTATAGCGGGCAATGAGCAGTTCTTC	CASSLAGTIAGNEQFF
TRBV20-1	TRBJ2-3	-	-	TGCAGTGCCAGAGGGGCCCCTAGCACAGATACGCAGTATTTT	CSARGAPSTDTQYF
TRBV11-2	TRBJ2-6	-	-	TGTGCCAGCAGCTTAGATCCCCCTACGGGGACTCTGGTCGCCAACGTCCTGACTTTC	CASSLDPPTGTLVANVLTF
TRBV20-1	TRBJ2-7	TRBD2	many	TGCAGTGCTAGCCGGCCCCGACTAGCGGGCAGATACGAGCAGTACTTC	CSASRPRLAGRYEQYF
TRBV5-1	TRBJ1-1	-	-	TGCGCCAGCAGAAATAATTCCCAGTTCGCGGCTTTCTTT	CASRNNSQFAAFF
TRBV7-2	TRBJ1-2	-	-	TGTGCCAGCAGCTCAGCAGGACAGCACTATGGCTACACCTTC	CASSSAGQHYGYTF
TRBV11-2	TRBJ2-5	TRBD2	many	TGTGCCAGCTCCCCCCTCGGTAGCGGGAGTTTGAGTGAGACCCAGTACTTC	CASSPLGSGSLSETQYF
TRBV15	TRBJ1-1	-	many	TGTGCCACCAGCAGAGGAGGTTCGAACACTGAAGCTTTCTTT	CATSRGGSNTEAFF
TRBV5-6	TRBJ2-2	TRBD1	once	TGTGCCAGCAGCTTCCTTCTGACAGGGTCCACCGGGGAGCTGTTTTTT	CASSFLLTGSTGELFF
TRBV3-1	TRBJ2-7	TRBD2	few	TGTGCCAGCAGCTGGGACTACCTCCAGGAGCAGTACTTC	CASSWDYLQEQYF
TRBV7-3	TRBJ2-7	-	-	TGTGCCAGCAGCATGAACAGGAAAACCTACGAGCAGTACTTC	CASSMNRKTYEQYF
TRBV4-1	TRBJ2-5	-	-	TGCGCCAGCAGCCAAGGAGACGGAGAAGTCCAAGAGACCCAGTACTTC	CASSQGDGEVQETQYF
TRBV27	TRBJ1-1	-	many	TGTGCCAGCAGTCCGCTAACCCAGACAGAAGGGACTGAAGCTTTCTTT	CASSPLTQTEGTEAFF
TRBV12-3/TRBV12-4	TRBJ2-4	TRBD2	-	TGTGCCAGCAGTTTAGGGGGGGGGGGGAGAAGCAAAAACATTCAGTACTTC	CASSLGGGGRSKNIQYF